This note documents a single T cell receptor (beta chain) sequence. Its antigen is not known. These data come from a study of cytomegalovirus exposure and HLA in healthy donors. At the level of the study: Of roughly 400 genotyped donors, more than 65% grouped in the Caucasian-associated ancestry cluster. The study's findings and limits: Across HLA loci, a later analysis found differing TCR association rates, with DRB1 most and HLA-C fewest.

Donors consisted of healthy bone marrow donors. Despite likely unrecorded immune exposures, the donors were nominally healthy at the time of sampling. The V end lost 3 bases, the J end lost 8 bases, and 14 bases lay between the germline ends. Germline lookup yields CDR1 LNHDA and CDR2 SQIVND (reference sequence). This CDR3 spans 14 amino acids. The study ran its PCR with 60 Vbeta and 13 Jbeta primers. Sequencing used immunoSEQ multiplex PCR; TCRdb keeps in-frame clones, though not all of them. Among more than 85,000 clones listed, under 85% were seen once. The receptor's source is a woman aged 45-65 years in good health and CMV-seropositive. This chain connects TRBV19 to TRBJ2-1; D is unresolved. The sequenced sample was PBMCs. CDR3 residues: CASSMIDPGYEQFF. The CDR3 DNA reads as TGTGCCAGTAGTATGATAGACCCCGGGTATGAGCAGTTCTTC.